The clone carrying this TCR beta chain turned up a few times. This record belongs to a study of T-cell reconstitution after alpha-beta-depleted transplantation in children. The TCRbeta library incorporated unique molecular identifiers. TCRdb itself ran the PCR reads through MiXCR, one entry per CDR3 protein. This repertoire shows 300,000 to 400,000 distinct CDR3 sequences, roughly 13% found once; its top ten account for around 4.1%. CDR1 SGHRS and CDR2 YFSETQ come from the germline V gene. The CDR3 contains 15 residues. V was shortened by 5 bases and J by 0 bases, with 13 bases between the two germline ends.

The receptor comes from a human donor who donated a stem cell graft to a child with Fanconi anemia. The chain links TRBV5-1 to TRBJ2-3, with D perhaps matching TRBD1 or TRBD2 (6 bases each). The sample consisted of PBMCs, taken from the stem cell graft. CDR3 protein: CASRLGGSSTDTQYF. The CDR3 DNA sequence: TGCGCCAGCAGACTAGGGGGGTCAAGCACAGATACGCAGTATTTT.